This T cell receptor (beta chain) was obtained from a study of T-cell reconstitution after alpha-beta-depleted transplantation in children. Study findings and constraints: One year after transplant, T-cell counts and diversity came mostly from newly produced T cells. Two months or so post-transplant, alpha-beta T cells reportedly derived from several hundred expanded graft clones. Surviving recipient T cells and thymic progenitors accounted for the high day-60 TCRbeta diversity observed in some patients.

The TCRbeta library incorporated unique molecular identifiers. TCRdb itself ran the PCR reads through MiXCR, one entry per CDR3 protein. The sample consists of hundreds of thousands of distinct CDR3 sequences, 10% to 15% of them appearing once. This clonotype was found a few times. Its antigen is not identified. The source was PBMCs, mostly from graft donor cells, collected 360 days after TCRalphabeta/CD19-depleted stem cell transplant. This TCR was sampled from a male patient younger than 18 who had a stem cell transplant for acute myeloid leukemia, so the T cells may come from the graft donor.

The CDR3 reads CASSSISGRHEEQYF. The CDR3 DNA is TGTGCCAGCAGCTCGATTAGCGGGAGACATGAAGAGCAGTACTTC. The chain recombines TRBV11-2 with TRBJ2-7, with TRBD2 matching over 9 bases. After removal of 4 bases from V and 7 bases from J, the junction contained 11 bases not matched to a gene. The CDR3 runs to 15 residues. In germline, CDR1 is SGHAT, CDR2 FQNNGV.